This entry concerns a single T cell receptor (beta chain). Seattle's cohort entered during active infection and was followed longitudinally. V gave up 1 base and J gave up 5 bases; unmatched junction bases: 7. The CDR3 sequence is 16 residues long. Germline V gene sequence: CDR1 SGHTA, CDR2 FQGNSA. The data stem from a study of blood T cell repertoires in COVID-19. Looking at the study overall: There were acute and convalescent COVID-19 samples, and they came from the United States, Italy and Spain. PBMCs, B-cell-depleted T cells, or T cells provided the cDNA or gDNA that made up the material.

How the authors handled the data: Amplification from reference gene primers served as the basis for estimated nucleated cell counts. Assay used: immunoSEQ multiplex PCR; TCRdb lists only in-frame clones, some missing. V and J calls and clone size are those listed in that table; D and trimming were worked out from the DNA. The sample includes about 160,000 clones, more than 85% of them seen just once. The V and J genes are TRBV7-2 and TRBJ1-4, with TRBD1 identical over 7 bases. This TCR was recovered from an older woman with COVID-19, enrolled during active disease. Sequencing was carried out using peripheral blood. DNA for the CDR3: TGTGCCAGCAGCTTAGGGTCCGGGACAGTCAATGAAAAACTGTTTTTT. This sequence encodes CASSLGSGTVNEKLFF.